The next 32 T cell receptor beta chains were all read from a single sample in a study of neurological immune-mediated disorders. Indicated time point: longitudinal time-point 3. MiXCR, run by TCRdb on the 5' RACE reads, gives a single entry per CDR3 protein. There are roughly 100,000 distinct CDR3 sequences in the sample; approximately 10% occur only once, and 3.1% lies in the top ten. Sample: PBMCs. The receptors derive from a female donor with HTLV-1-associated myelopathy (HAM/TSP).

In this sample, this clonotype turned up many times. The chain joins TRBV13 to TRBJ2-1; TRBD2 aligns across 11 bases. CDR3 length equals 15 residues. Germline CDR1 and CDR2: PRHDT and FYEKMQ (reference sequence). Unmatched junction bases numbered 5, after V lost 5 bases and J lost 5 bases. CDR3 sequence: CASSLTSGAHNEQFF. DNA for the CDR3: TGTGCCAGCAGCCTGACTAGCGGGGCGCACAATGAGCAGTTCTTC.

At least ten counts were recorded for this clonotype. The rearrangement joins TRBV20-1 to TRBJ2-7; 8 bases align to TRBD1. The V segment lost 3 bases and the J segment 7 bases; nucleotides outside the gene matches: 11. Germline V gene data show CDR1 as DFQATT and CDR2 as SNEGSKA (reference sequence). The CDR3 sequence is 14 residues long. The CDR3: CSARLGQGLTEQYF. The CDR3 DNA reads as TGCAGTGCTAGGTTAGGACAGGGTCTAACGGAGCAGTACTTC.

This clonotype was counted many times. Written as DNA, the CDR3 is TGCGCCAGCAGTGGAACGCCACAGAATAATTCACCCCTCCACTTT. This translates into CASSGTPQNNSPLHF. The chain links TRBV5-1 to TRBJ1-6; D unclear. Germline values: CDR1 SGHRS, CDR2 YFSETQ. The CDR3 is 15 amino acids. The germline V and J ends were trimmed by 5 bases and 5 bases, with 14 bases remaining between them.

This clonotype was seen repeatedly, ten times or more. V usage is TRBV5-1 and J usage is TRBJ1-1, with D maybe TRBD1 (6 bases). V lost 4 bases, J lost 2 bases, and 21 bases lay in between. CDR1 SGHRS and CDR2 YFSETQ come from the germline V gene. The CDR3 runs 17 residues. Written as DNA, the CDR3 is TGCGCCAGCAGCGGGGAATTGGGGGCGCCCCCTAACACTGAAGCTTTCTTT. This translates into CASSGELGAPPNTEAFF.

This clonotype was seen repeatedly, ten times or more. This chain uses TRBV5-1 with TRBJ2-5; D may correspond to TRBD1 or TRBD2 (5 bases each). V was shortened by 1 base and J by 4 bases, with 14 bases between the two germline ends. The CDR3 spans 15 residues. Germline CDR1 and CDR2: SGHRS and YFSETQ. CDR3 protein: CASSLWPGTGETQYF. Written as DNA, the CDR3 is TGCGCCAGCAGCTTGTGGCCAGGGACCGGAGAGACCCAGTACTTC.

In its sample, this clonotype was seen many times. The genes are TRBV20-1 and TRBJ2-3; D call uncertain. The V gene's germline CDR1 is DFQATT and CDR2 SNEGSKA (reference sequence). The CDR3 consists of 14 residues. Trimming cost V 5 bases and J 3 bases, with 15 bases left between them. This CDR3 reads CSAATAVGTDTQYF. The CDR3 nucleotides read TGCAGTGCTGCAACGGCTGTCGGGACAGATACGCAGTATTTT.

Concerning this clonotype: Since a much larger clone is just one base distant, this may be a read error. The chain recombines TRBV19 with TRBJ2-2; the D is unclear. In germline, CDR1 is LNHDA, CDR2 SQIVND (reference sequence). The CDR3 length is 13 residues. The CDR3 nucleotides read TGTTCCAGTAGTATCTCCCAGACCGGGGAGCTGTTTTTT. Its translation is CSSSISQTGELFF.

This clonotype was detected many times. This chain's CDR3 is CAISGVSASGGAEQFF. CDR3 DNA sequence: TGTGCCATCAGTGGTGTGTCGGCTAGCGGGGGGGCGGAGCAGTTCTTC. The rearrangement joins TRBV10-3 to TRBJ2-1; 12 positions match TRBD2. The CDR3 spans 16 residues. The junction had 11 bases not matched to a gene; V was cut back by 4 bases and J by 10 bases. Germline V gene data show CDR1 as ENHRY and CDR2 as SYGVKD.

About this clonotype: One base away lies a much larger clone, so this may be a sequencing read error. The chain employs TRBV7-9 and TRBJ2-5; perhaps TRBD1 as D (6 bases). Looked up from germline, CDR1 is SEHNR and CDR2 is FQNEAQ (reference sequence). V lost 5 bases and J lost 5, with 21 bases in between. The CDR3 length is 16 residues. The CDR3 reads CASSSRTAQARETQYF. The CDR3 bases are TGTGCCAGCAGCAGTCGGACAGCCCAAGCGCGGGAGACCCAGTACTTC.

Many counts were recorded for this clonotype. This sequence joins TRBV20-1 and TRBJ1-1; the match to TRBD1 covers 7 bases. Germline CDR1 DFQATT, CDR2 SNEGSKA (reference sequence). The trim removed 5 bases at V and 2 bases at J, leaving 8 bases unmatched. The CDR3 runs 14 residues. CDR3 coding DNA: TGCAGTGCTCCACAGGGGAGGAAAAACACTGAAGCTTTCTTT. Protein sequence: CSAPQGRKNTEAFF.

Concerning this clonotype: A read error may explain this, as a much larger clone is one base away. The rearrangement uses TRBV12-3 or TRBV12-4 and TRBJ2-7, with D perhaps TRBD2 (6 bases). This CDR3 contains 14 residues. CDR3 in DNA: TGTGCCAGCAGCTGGACCGGGAGCTCCTACGAGAAGTACTTC. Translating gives CASSWTGSSYEKYF.

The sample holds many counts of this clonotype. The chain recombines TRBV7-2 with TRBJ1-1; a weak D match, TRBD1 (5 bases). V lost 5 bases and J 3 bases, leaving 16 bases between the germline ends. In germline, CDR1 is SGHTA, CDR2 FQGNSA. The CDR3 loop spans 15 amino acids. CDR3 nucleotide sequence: TGTGCCAGCAGCCAGAGGCGGGCGGGGGACACTGAAGCTTTCTTT. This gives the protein CASSQRRAGDTEAFF. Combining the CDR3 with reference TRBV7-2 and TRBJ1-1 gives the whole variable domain GAGVSQSPSNKVTEKGKDVELRCDPISGHTALYWYRQSLGQGLEFLIYFQGNSAPDKSGLPSDRFSAERTGGSVSTLTIQRTQQEDSAVYLCASSQRRAGDTEAFFGQGTRLTVV.

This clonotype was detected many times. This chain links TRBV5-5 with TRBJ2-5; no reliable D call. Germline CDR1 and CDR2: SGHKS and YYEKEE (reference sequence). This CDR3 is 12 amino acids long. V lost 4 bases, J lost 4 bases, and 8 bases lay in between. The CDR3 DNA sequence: TGTGCCAGCAGCGACCGACGAGAGACCCAGTACTTC. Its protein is CASSDRRETQYF. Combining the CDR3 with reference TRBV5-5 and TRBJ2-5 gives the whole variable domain DAGVTQSPTHLIKTRGQQVTLRCSPISGHKSVSWYQQVLGQGPQFIFQYYEKEERGRGNFPDRFSARQFPNYSSELNVNALLLGDSALYLCASSDRRETQYFGPGTRLLVL.

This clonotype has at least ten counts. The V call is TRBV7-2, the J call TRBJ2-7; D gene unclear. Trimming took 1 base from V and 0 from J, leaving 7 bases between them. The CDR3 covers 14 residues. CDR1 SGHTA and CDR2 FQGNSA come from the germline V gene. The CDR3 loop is CASSLEWNSYEQYF. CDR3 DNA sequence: TGTGCCAGCAGCTTAGAATGGAACTCCTACGAGCAGTACTTC.

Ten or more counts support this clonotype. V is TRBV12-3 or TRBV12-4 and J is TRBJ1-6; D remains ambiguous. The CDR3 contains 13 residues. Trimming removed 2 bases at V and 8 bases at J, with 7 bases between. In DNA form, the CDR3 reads TGTGCCAGCAGTTTAAACGCCGATTCACCCCTCCACTTT. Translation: CASSLNADSPLHF.

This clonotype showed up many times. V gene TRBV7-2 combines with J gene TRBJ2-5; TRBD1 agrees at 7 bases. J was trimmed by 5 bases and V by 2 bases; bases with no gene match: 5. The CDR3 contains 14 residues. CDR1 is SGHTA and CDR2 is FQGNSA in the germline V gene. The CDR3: CASSLRQGSETQYF. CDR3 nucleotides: TGTGCCAGCAGCTTACGACAGGGAAGTGAGACCCAGTACTTC.

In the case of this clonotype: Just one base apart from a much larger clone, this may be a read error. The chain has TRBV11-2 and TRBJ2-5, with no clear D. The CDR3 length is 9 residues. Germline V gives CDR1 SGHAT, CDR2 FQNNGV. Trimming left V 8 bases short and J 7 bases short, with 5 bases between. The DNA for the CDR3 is TGTGCCAGCGGGGTGACCCAGTACTTC. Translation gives CASGVTQYF.

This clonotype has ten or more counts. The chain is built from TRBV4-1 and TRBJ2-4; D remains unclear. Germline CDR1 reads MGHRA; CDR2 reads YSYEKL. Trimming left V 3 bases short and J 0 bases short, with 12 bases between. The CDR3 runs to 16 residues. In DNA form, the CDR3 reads TGCGCCAGCAGCCACCTACTCAACGTAGCCAAAAACATTCAGTACTTC. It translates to CASSHLLNVAKNIQYF.

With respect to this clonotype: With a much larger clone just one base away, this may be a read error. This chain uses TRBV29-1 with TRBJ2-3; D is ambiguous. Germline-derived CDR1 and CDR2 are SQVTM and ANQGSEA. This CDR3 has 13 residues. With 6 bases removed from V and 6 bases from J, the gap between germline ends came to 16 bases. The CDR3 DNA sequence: TGCAGCGTCGGGTTTAACCTCGGGGATACGCAGTATTTT. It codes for CSVGFNLGDTQYF.

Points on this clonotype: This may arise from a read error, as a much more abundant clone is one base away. This CDR3 is CASSTSPQGEEKLFF. The CDR3 coding sequence is TGCGCCAGCAGCACTTCCCCACAGGGGGAGGAAAAACTGTTTTTT. The V call is TRBV4-1, the J call TRBJ1-4; 8 nucleotides align to TRBD1. Trimming removed 5 bases from V and 8 bases from J; junction bases left unmatched: 10. The germline V gene encodes CDR1 MGHRA and CDR2 YSYEKL. The CDR3 is made up of 15 amino acids.

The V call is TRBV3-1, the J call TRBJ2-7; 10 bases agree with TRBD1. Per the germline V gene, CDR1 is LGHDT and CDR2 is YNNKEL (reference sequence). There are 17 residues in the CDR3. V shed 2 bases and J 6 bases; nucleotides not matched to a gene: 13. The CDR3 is CASSQNRPGQGFPEQYF. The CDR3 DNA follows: TGTGCCAGCAGCCAAAACCGCCCGGGACAGGGGTTTCCCGAGCAGTACTTC.

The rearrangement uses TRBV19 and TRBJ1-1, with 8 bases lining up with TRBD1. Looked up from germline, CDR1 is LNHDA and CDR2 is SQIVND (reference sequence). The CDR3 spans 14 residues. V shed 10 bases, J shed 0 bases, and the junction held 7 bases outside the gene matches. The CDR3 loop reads CAITGGPMNTEAFF. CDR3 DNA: TGTGCCATTACAGGGGGTCCAATGAACACTGAAGCTTTCTTT.

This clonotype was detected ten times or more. The CDR3 is CASSYSTGAPREQYF. The CDR3 nucleotides are TGTGCCAGCAGTTACTCGACGGGAGCCCCGAGAGAGCAGTACTTC. The chain uses TRBV6-5 and TRBJ2-7; D perhaps matches TRBD2 (6 bases). CDR1 and CDR2 from the germline V gene are MNHEY and SVGAGI. The CDR3 has 15 residues. Trimming removed 0 bases at V and 7 bases at J, with 16 bases between.

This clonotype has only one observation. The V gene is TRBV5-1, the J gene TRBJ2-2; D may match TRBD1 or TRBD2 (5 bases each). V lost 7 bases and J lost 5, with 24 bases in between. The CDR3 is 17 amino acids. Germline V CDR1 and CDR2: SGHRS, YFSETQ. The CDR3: CASGKSGAGSDTGELFF. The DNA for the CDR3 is TGCGCCAGCGGGAAGTCCGGGGCCGGATCAGATACCGGGGAGCTGTTTTTT.

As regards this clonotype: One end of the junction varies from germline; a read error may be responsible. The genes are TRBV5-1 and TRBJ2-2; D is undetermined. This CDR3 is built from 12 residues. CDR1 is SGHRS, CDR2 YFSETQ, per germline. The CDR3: CTSSVHTGELFF. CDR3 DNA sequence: TGCACCAGCAGCGTACACACCGGGGAGCTGTTTTTT. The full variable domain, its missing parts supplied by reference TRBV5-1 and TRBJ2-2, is KAGVTQTPRYLIKTRGQQVTLSCSPISGHRSVSWYQQTPGQGLQFLFEYFSETQRNKGNFPGRFSGRQFSNSRSEMNVSTLELGDSALYLCTSSVHTGELFFGEGSRLTVL.

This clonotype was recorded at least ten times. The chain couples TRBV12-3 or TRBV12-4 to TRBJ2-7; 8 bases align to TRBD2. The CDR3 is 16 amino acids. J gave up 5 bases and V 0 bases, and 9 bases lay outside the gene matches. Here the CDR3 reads CASSLAGLGLWDEQYF. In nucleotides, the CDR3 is TGTGCCAGCAGTTTAGCGGGACTAGGACTATGGGACGAGCAGTACTTC.

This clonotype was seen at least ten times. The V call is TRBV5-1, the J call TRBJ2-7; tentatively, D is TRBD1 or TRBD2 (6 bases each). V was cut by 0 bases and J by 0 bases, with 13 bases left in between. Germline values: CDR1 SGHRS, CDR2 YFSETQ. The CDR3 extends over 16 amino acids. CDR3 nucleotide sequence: TGCGCCAGCAGCTTGGTCGGGGGCTCAAGCTCCTACGAGCAGTACTTC. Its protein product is CASSLVGGSSSYEQYF.

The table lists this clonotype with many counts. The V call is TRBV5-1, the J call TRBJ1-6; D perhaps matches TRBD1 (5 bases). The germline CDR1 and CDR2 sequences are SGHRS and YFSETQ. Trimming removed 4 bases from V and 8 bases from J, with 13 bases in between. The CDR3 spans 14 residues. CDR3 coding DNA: TGCGCCAGCAGCGGGCAGGGAGGGGATTCACCCCTCCACTTT. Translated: CASSGQGGDSPLHF.

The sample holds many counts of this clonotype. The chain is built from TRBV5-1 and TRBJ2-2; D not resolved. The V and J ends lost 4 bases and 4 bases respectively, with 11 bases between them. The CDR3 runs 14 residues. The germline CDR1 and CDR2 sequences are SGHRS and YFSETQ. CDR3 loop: CASSPAFVTGELFF. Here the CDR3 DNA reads TGCGCCAGCAGCCCCGCCTTTGTCACCGGGGAGCTGTTTTTT. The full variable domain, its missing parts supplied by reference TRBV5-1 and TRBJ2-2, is KAGVTQTPRYLIKTRGQQVTLSCSPISGHRSVSWYQQTPGQGLQFLFEYFSETQRNKGNFPGRFSGRQFSNSRSEMNVSTLELGDSALYLCASSPAFVTGELFFGEGSRLTVL.

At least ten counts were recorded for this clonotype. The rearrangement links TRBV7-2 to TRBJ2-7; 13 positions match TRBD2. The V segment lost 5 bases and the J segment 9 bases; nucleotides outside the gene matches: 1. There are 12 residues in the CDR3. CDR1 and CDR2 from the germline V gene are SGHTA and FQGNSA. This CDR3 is CASSRTSGRQYF. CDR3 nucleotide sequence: TGTGCCAGCAGCCGGACTAGCGGGAGGCAGTACTTC.

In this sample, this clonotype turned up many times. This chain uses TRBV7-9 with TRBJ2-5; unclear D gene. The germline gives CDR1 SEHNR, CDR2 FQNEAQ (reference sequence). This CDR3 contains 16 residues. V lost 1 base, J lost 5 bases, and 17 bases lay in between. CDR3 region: CASSLDRGALGETQYF. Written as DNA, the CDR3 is TGTGCCAGCAGCTTAGACCGAGGAGCCCTGGGTGAGACCCAGTACTTC.

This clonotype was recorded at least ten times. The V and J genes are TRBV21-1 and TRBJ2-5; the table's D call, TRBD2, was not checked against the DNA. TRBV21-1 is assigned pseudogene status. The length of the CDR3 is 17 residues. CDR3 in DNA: TGTGCCAGCAGCAAAGTCGGGATAGCGGGCATGAAAGAGACCCAGTACTTC. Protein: CASSKVGIAGMKETQYF.